One sample yielded the 29 T cell receptor beta chains listed below, sequenced in a study of identical twins. TCRdb fed the 5' RACE reads into MiXCR, producing one record per CDR3 protein. The sample lists some 1,600,000 distinct CDR3 sequences, around a third occurring once. The source material was cord blood. These receptors originate from a newborn girl in good health.

This clonotype appeared a few times. The chain has TRBV27 and TRBJ2-7; D might be TRBD2 (6 bases). The ends were cut back, 0 bases at V and 4 bases at J, with 19 bases in the middle. This CDR3 has 17 amino acids. Germline values: CDR1 MNHEY, CDR2 SMNVEV (reference sequence). The CDR3 spells CASSLSPGTGGMYEQYF. CDR3 DNA: TGTGCCAGCAGTTTATCGCCCGGGACTGGAGGAATGTACGAGCAGTACTTC.

The rearrangement uses TRBV3-1 and TRBJ1-1, with 9 positions matching TRBD1. CDR1 is LGHDT and CDR2 is YNNKEL in the germline V gene (reference sequence). With 2 bases clipped from V and 3 bases from J, the junction kept 4 bases outside the gene matches. This CDR3 is 15 amino acids long. CDR3 nucleotide sequence: TGTGCCAGCAGCCAAACAGGGGGCAGTTACACTGAAGCTTTCTTT. Amino acid sequence: CASSQTGGSYTEAFF.

The chain employs TRBV13 and TRBJ1-5; 7 nucleotides line up with TRBD1. The CDR3 is 13 amino acids. V trimming: 0 bases; J trimming: 15 bases; junction bases outside the gene matches: 8. Per the germline V gene, CDR1 is PRHDT and CDR2 is FYEKMQ (reference sequence). CDR3 sequence reads: CASSLGQQGIGHF. The DNA of the CDR3 is TGTGCCAGCAGCTTAGGCCAACAGGGGATTGGGCATTTT.

This clonotype was counted a few times. The chain combines TRBV5-6 with TRBJ1-2; D unclear. The V gene's germline CDR1 is SGHDT and CDR2 YYEEEE. V lost 7 bases and J 4 bases, leaving 20 bases between the germline ends. The CDR3 loop spans 15 amino acids. CDR3 residues: CASRTIPGNGYGYTF. The DNA for the CDR3 is TGTGCCAGCCGAACGATTCCGGGGAATGGCTATGGCTACACCTTC.

This clonotype came up once. This chain connects TRBV28 to TRBJ2-3; 8 bases map to TRBD2. The CDR3 contains 15 residues. V was clipped by 0 bases and J by 5 bases; unmatched bases: 4. In germline, CDR1 is MDHEN, CDR2 SYDVKM. The chain's CDR3 is CASSLWREAGDTQYF. In nucleotides, the CDR3 is TGTGCCAGCAGTTTATGGCGGGAGGCGGGAGATACGCAGTATTTT.

This clonotype occurred many times. The rearrangement joins TRBV10-3 to TRBJ2-1; 8 bases line up with TRBD1. Germline V lookup: CDR1 ENHRY, CDR2 SYGVKD. J lost 8 bases, V lost 6 bases, and 6 bases had no gene match. The CDR3 is 13 residues long. CDR3 in DNA: TGTGCCATCAGAACAGGACAGGGCGATGAGCAGTTCTTC. As protein: CAIRTGQGDEQFF.

V is TRBV5-1 and J is TRBJ2-1; D is perhaps TRBD2 (6 bases). Per germline, CDR1 SGHRS and CDR2 YFSETQ. The CDR3 consists of 11 residues. V gave up 7 bases and J gave up 6 bases, with 8 bases separating them. The CDR3 loop is CASQTSNEQFF. The CDR3 DNA reads as TGCGCCAGCCAGACTAGCAATGAGCAGTTCTTC.

The table lists this clonotype with a few counts. The chain recombines TRBV3-1 with TRBJ2-1, with D possibly TRBD1 on 6 matching bases. Trimming took 1 base from V and 5 from J, leaving 9 bases between them. Germline V CDR1 and CDR2: LGHDT, YNNKEL (reference sequence). The CDR3 is made up of 14 amino acids. The chain's CDR3 is CASSQGRDNNEQFF. CDR3 nucleotides: TGTGCCAGCAGCCAAGGCAGGGACAACAATGAGCAGTTCTTC.

The chain couples TRBV20-1 to TRBJ2-7, with 7 bases fitting TRBD2. Per the germline V gene, CDR1 is DFQATT and CDR2 is SNEGSKA (reference sequence). The CDR3 is 13 residues long. With V trimmed by 6 bases and J by 3 bases, 8 bases remained unmatched. CDR3 in amino acids: CSATGTNDYEQYF. CDR3 in DNA: TGCAGTGCAACCGGGACTAACGACTACGAGCAGTACTTC.

The chain carries TRBV21-1 and TRBJ2-7; TRBD1, the D gene given by the table, was not confirmed from the DNA. TRBV21-1 corresponds to a pseudogene. The CDR3 has 22 residues. The CDR3 spells CASSPDQISPGQTPRSSYEQYF. CDR3 in DNA: TGTGCCAGCAGCCCGGACCAAATCAGTCCGGGACAAACACCCAGGAGCTCCTACGAGCAGTACTTC.

The chain recombines TRBV27 with TRBJ1-6, with unresolved D. Germline V gene data show CDR1 as MNHEY and CDR2 as SMNVEV (reference sequence). The CDR3 sequence is 15 residues long. Trimming removed 6 bases from V and 9 bases from J, with 18 bases in between. CDR3 loop: CASSRARSTSSPLHF. The CDR3 nucleotides are TGTGCCAGCAGCCGAGCCAGGTCCACTAGTTCACCCCTCCACTTT.

As concerns this clonotype: A read error may produce the germline difference seen at one junction end. V gene TRBV5-6 combines with J gene TRBJ2-7; 8 bases map to TRBD1. The DNA end lines up better with TRBJ2-5; the J call may be wrong. The CDR3 totals 15 residues. CDR1 is SGHDT and CDR2 is YYEEEE in the germline V gene. CDR3 loop: CASSLAGTGVETQYF. CDR3 sequence (DNA): TGTGCCAGCAGTTTGGCGGGGACAGGCGTAGAGACCCAGTACTTC.

V usage is TRBV20-1 and J usage is TRBJ2-3; 8 nucleotides line up with TRBD1. J gave up 2 bases and V 6 bases, and 10 bases lay outside the gene matches. The CDR3 consists of 15 residues. The V gene's germline CDR1 is DFQATT and CDR2 SNEGSKA (reference sequence). The DNA for the CDR3 is TGCAGTGCGAGCCGTCAGGGGGCCTTCACAGATACGCAGTATTTT. Protein product: CSASRQGAFTDTQYF.

Written as DNA, the CDR3 is TGCAGTGCTAACGGCGGGGAGGCCCGTTTCCCAGATACGCAGTATTTT. Translating gives CSANGGEARFPDTQYF. The genes are TRBV20-1 and TRBJ2-3, with D possibly being TRBD2 (6 bases). The germline CDR1 and CDR2 sequences are DFQATT and SNEGSKA (reference sequence). The CDR3 has 16 amino acids. Trimming pared 4 bases from V and 4 bases from J, leaving 21 bases between.

V and J are TRBV4-2 and TRBJ2-5, with 10 bases lining up with TRBD2. Germline V gene data show CDR1 as LGHNA and CDR2 as YNFKEQ. The CDR3 has 17 residues. After removal of 1 base from V and 0 bases from J, the junction contained 5 bases not matched to a gene. CDR3 coding DNA: TGTGCCAGCAGCCAAGTTCTCCTAGCGGGGGACCAAGAGACCCAGTACTTC. Residues: CASSQVLLAGDQETQYF.

Concerning this clonotype itself: A much larger clonotype is one base distant, so this may be a read error. The rearrangement uses TRBV20-1 and TRBJ1-4; possible D gene TRBD1, 6 bases. Germline V gives CDR1 DFQATT, CDR2 SNEGSKA (reference sequence). CDR3 size: 11 residues. V lost 4 bases and J 6 bases, leaving 6 bases between the germline ends. The CDR3 protein is CSANRDEKLFF. The CDR3 region has the DNA TGCAGTGCTAACAGGGATGAAAAACTGTTTTTT.

V and J are TRBV19 and TRBJ2-1, with 10 nucleotides matching TRBD2. The end of the DNA aligns better with TRBJ2-7, so the J call may be wrong. In germline, CDR1 is LNHDA, CDR2 SQIVND (reference sequence). CDR3 length: 17 amino acids. The DNA of the CDR3 is TGTGCCAGTAGTATCCTTCCTCTAGCGGGAGCCTACAATGAGCAGTACTTC. As protein: CASSILPLAGAYNEQYF.

This clonotype was seen only a few times. The rearrangement joins TRBV12-3 or TRBV12-4 to TRBJ2-3, with D perhaps given as TRBD1 or TRBD2 (6 bases each). This CDR3 comprises 14 residues. V lost 4 bases, J lost 5 bases, and 13 bases lay in between. The CDR3 DNA follows: TGTGCCAGCAGTTCAAGAGGGGGGAGAGATACGCAGTATTTT. Protein: CASSSRGGRDTQYF.

This sequence joins TRBV9 and TRBJ2-2; tentatively, D is TRBD1 or TRBD2 (5 bases each). Germline assignment: CDR1 SGDLS and CDR2 YYNGEE. The CDR3 contains 15 residues. V was cut by 4 bases and J by 6 bases, with 16 bases left in between. For the CDR3, the DNA is TGTGCCAGCAGCCTCGACGCCCTGGGGGCCGGGGAGCTGTTTTTT. Encoded protein: CASSLDALGAGELFF. The full variable domain, its missing parts supplied by reference TRBV9 and TRBJ2-2, is DSGVTQTPKHLITATGQRVTLRCSPRSGDLSVYWYQQSLDQGLQFLIQYYNGEERAKGNILERFSAQQFPDLHSELNLSSLELGDSALYFCASSLDALGAGELFFGEGSRLTVL.

The V call is TRBV5-6, the J call TRBJ2-4; D uncertain. Between the trimmed V and J ends, which lost 0 bases and 0 bases, there was a span of 16 bases. The CDR3 covers 18 residues. CDR1 SGHDT and CDR2 YYEEEE come from the germline V gene. The DNA of the CDR3 is TGTGCCAGCAGCTTGGCTGGCGTTAACAAGCTAGCCAAAAACATTCAGTACTTC. Translating gives CASSLAGVNKLAKNIQYF.

The CDR3 DNA reads as TGCAGTGCTAGAGGCGGACAGGGGGCCCATTACAATGAGCAGTACTTC. It specifies CSARGGQGAHYNEQYF. The V call is TRBV20-1, the J call TRBJ2-5; TRBD1 agrees at 11 bases. The germline V gene encodes CDR1 DFQATT and CDR2 SNEGSKA (reference sequence). J lost 11 bases, V lost 1 base, and 15 bases had no gene match. This CDR3 is 16 amino acids long.

The chain links TRBV20-1 to TRBJ2-7, with TRBD2 matching over 8 bases. Germline CDR1 is DFQATT and CDR2 is SNEGSKA (reference sequence). The CDR3 loop spans 12 amino acids. With 6 bases clipped from V and 4 bases from J, the junction kept 5 bases outside the gene matches. DNA of the CDR3: TGCAGTGCAAGCGGGGGCGATTACGAGCAGTACTTC. Translation gives CSASGGDYEQYF.

The chain employs TRBV6-6 and TRBJ1-2; D possibly corresponds to TRBD1 (5 bases). Deletions cut 8 bases from V and 4 bases from J, with 11 bases between. In germline, CDR1 is MNHNY, CDR2 SVGAGI (reference sequence). This CDR3 has 12 amino acids. The CDR3: CASLQGTYGYTF. The CDR3 DNA follows: TGTGCCAGCCTACAAGGGACCTATGGCTACACCTTC.

The gene calls are TRBV11-2 and TRBJ2-5, with D possibly being TRBD2 (6 bases). This CDR3 has 15 amino acids. Germline loops: CDR1 SGHAT, CDR2 FQNNGV. Deletions cut 8 bases from V and 1 base from J, with 17 bases between. CDR3 DNA sequence: TGTGCCAGCTTTGGGTGCCAGACTAGCCAAGAGACCCAGTACTTC. As protein: CASFGCQTSQETQYF. The entire variable domain, with the rest obtained from reference TRBV11-2 and TRBJ2-5, is as follows: EAGVAQSPRYKIIEKRQSVAFWCNPISGHATLYWYQQILGQGPKLLIQFQNNGVVDDSQLPKDRFSAERLKGVDSTLKIQPAKLEDSAVYLCASFGCQTSQETQYFGPGTRLLVL.

This clonotype was counted only a few times. This chain links TRBV5-1 with TRBJ2-3; 7 nucleotides line up with TRBD1. CDR3 length equals 16 residues. The V and J ends lost 2 bases and 0 bases, in that order; junction bases with no gene match: 6. The germline V gene encodes CDR1 SGHRS and CDR2 YFSETQ. The CDR3 sequence is CASSFTGDPSTDTQYF. The CDR3 nucleotides read TGCGCCAGCAGCTTTACAGGGGATCCGAGCACAGATACGCAGTATTTT.

This clonotype was seen a few times. The chain combines TRBV3-1 with TRBJ2-5; perhaps D is TRBD1 or TRBD2 (6 bases each). The J call may be incorrect, as the DNA end agrees better with TRBJ2-7. The V gene's germline CDR1 is LGHDT and CDR2 YNNKEL (reference sequence). This CDR3 comprises 13 residues. The CDR3 reads CASSHLRGDEQYF. The CDR3 nucleotides read TGTGCCAGCAGCCATTTAAGGGGGGACGAGCAGTACTTC.

The chain couples TRBV4-1 to TRBJ2-3; TRBD2 might be the D (5 bases). The CDR3 has 16 residues. The V and J ends lost 2 bases and 2 bases respectively, with 14 bases between them. The germline CDR1 and CDR2 sequences are MGHRA and YSYEKL. CDR3 loop: CASSQLNLRDTDTQYF. CDR3 DNA: TGCGCCAGCAGCCAACTCAACCTACGGGACACAGATACGCAGTATTTT.

This chain uses TRBV28 with TRBJ1-4, with D possibly being TRBD1 (5 bases). The germline V and J ends were trimmed by 8 bases and 7 bases, with 17 bases remaining between them. CDR3 length equals 14 residues. The germline gives CDR1 MDHEN, CDR2 SYDVKM. The CDR3 nucleotides read TGTGCCAGCTCCAACCCGACAGCCGGTGAAAAACTGTTTTTT. Its protein product is CASSNPTAGEKLFF. Filled out from reference TRBV28 and TRBJ1-4, the complete variable domain reads DVKVTQSSRYLVKRTGEKVFLECVQDMDHENMFWYRQDPGLGLRLIYFSYDVKMKEKGDIPEGYSVSREKKERFSLILESASTNQTSMYLCASSNPTAGEKLFFGSGTQLSVL.

This clonotype showed up just a few times. The J gene is TRBJ1-6, the V gene TRBV4-2, with TRBD1 matching 8 bases. V trimming: 3 bases; J trimming: 10 bases; junction bases outside the gene matches: 11. Germline CDR1 is LGHNA and CDR2 is YNFKEQ. The CDR3 length is 16 residues. In DNA, the CDR3 is TGTGCCAGCAGCCACCTTAAGACAGGGGTAGGGTCACCCCTCCACTTT. The encoded protein is CASSHLKTGVGSPLHF.